These T cell receptor beta chains were read from a single sample in a study of cytomegalovirus exposure and HLA in healthy donors. TCRdb's table, derived via immunoSEQ multiplex PCR, lists solely in-frame clones and lacks some. The table records over 150,000 clones, about three quarters of them present only once. The sample taken for sequencing was PBMCs. The receptors shown here come from a woman aged 25 to 39 in good health and CMV-seropositive. CDR3s include the opening cysteine and the closing phenylalanine or tryptophan. D genes are given only for firm matches. Clone size is shown for a subset of rows, as once, few, many or a class of expanded clone.

d_gene	j_gene	v_gene	abundance	CDR3aa	CDR3nt
NA	TRBJ2-7	TRBV9	NA	CASSVADRTYEQYF	TGTGCCAGCAGCGTAGCAGACAGGACCTACGAGCAGTACTTC
NA	TRBJ2-1	TRBV27	few	CAILGQDNEQFF	TGTGCCATCCTGGGGCAGGACAATGAGCAGTTCTTC
TRBD1	TRBJ1-1	TRBV6-5	NA	CASSIQDRVRTEAFF	TGTGCCAGCAGTATCCAGGACAGGGTGAGAACTGAAGCTTTCTTT
NA	TRBJ2-5	TRBV6-6	NA	CASSLDRTSAQYF	TGTGCCAGCAGTTTAGACAGGACCTCCGCCCAGTACTTC
TRBD2	TRBJ2-1	TRBV19	few	CASSIIAGGPGEQFF	TGTGCCAGTAGTATAATTGCGGGAGGGCCGGGTGAGCAGTTCTTC
TRBD1	TRBJ2-2	TRBV5-1	NA	CASSPRQGAGTGELFF	TGCGCCAGCAGCCCACGACAGGGGGCGGGCACCGGGGAGCTGTTTTTT
TRBD1	TRBJ1-4	TRBV6-4	NA	CASSERQGVEKLFF	TGTGCCAGCAGTGAGCGGCAGGGGGTTGAAAAACTGTTTTTT
TRBD2	TRBJ2-1	TRBV11-3	NA	CASSLGLASYNEQFF	TGTGCCAGCAGCTTAGGACTAGCATCCTACAATGAGCAGTTCTTC
TRBD1	TRBJ1-2	TRBV28	NA	CASSLQGAGGYTF	TGTGCCAGCAGTTTACAGGGGGCTGGTGGCTACACCTTC
NA	TRBJ2-7	TRBV28	few	CASSRMRGYSYEQYF	TGTGCCAGCAGCCGTATGCGGGGTTACTCCTACGAGCAGTACTTC
NA	TRBJ1-2	TRBV7-2	NA	CASASTHRGDYGYTF	TGTGCCAGCGCCTCGACCCACCGGGGGGACTATGGCTACACCTTC
NA	TRBJ2-4	TRBV6-1	NA	CASPPEGTAKNIQYF	TGTGCCAGCCCCCCGGAGGGTACGGCCAAAAACATTCAGTACTTC
TRBD1	TRBJ1-5	TRBV27	NA	CASSQTGINQPQHF	TGTGCCAGCAGCCAGACAGGGATCAATCAGCCCCAGCATTTT
NA	TRBJ1-2	TRBV19	NA	CASSLSIREGYTF	TGTGCCAGTAGTCTTTCAATCAGGGAAGGCTACACCTTC
TRBD2	TRBJ2-4	TRBV27	few	CASSLSVAGGIQYF	TGTGCCAGCAGTTTATCGGTAGCGGGGGGGATTCAGTACTTC
NA	TRBJ1-2	TRBV19	NA	CASISGAAGGYTF	TGTGCCAGTATTTCGGGTGCGGCTGGTGGCTACACCTTC
TRBD2	TRBJ2-5	TRBV7-2	NA	CASSDYPGLAGQETQYF	TGTGCCAGCAGCGATTATCCGGGACTAGCGGGGCAAGAGACCCAGTACTTC
NA	TRBJ2-1	TRBV30	few	CAWSPRSTGRNEQFF	TGTGCCTGGAGTCCACGCTCGACAGGTAGAAATGAGCAGTTCTTC
NA	TRBJ1-2	TRBV11-3	NA	CASSLGQIANYGYTF	TGTGCCAGCAGCCTCGGACAGATTGCTAACTATGGCTACACCTTC
NA	TRBJ1-5	TRBV19	NA	CASSIWPGANQPQHF	TGTGCCAGTAGTATTTGGCCAGGGGCTAATCAGCCCCAGCATTTT
NA	TRBJ2-5	TRBV29-1	NA	CSVGEETQYF	TGCAGCGTCGGAGAAGAGACCCAGTACTTC
NA	TRBJ1-4	TRBV28	few	CASSFPGVGEKLFF	TGTGCCAGCAGTTTCCCAGGGGTCGGGGAAAAACTGTTTTTT
TRBD1	TRBJ2-2	TRBV12-5	few	CASSPGTAQTGELFF	TGTGCTAGTTCTCCCGGGACAGCGCAAACCGGGGAGCTGTTTTTT
TRBD2	TRBJ2-3	TRBV29-1	NA	CSVETSGGTNTQYF	TGCAGCGTTGAAACTAGCGGGGGTACTAATACGCAGTATTTT
TRBD1	TRBJ1-2	TRBV6-4	NA	CASSDQGALSGYTF	TGTGCCAGCAGTGATCAGGGGGCGCTCTCTGGCTACACCTTC